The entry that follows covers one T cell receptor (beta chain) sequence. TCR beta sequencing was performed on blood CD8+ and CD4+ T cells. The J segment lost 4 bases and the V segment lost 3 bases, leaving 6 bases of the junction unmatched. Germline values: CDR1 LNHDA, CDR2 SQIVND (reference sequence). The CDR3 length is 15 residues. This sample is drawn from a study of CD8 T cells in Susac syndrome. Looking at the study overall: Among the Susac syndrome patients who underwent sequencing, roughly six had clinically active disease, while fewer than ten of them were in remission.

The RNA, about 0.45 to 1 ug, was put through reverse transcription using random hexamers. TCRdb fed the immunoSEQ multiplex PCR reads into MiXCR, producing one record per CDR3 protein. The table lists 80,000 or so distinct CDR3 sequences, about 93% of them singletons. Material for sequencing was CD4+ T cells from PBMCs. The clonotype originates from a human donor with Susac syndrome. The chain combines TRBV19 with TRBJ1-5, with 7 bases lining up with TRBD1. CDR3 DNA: TGTGCCAGTAGTATGTACAGGGGACTTAATCAGCCCCAGCATTTT. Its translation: CASSMYRGLNQPQHF.